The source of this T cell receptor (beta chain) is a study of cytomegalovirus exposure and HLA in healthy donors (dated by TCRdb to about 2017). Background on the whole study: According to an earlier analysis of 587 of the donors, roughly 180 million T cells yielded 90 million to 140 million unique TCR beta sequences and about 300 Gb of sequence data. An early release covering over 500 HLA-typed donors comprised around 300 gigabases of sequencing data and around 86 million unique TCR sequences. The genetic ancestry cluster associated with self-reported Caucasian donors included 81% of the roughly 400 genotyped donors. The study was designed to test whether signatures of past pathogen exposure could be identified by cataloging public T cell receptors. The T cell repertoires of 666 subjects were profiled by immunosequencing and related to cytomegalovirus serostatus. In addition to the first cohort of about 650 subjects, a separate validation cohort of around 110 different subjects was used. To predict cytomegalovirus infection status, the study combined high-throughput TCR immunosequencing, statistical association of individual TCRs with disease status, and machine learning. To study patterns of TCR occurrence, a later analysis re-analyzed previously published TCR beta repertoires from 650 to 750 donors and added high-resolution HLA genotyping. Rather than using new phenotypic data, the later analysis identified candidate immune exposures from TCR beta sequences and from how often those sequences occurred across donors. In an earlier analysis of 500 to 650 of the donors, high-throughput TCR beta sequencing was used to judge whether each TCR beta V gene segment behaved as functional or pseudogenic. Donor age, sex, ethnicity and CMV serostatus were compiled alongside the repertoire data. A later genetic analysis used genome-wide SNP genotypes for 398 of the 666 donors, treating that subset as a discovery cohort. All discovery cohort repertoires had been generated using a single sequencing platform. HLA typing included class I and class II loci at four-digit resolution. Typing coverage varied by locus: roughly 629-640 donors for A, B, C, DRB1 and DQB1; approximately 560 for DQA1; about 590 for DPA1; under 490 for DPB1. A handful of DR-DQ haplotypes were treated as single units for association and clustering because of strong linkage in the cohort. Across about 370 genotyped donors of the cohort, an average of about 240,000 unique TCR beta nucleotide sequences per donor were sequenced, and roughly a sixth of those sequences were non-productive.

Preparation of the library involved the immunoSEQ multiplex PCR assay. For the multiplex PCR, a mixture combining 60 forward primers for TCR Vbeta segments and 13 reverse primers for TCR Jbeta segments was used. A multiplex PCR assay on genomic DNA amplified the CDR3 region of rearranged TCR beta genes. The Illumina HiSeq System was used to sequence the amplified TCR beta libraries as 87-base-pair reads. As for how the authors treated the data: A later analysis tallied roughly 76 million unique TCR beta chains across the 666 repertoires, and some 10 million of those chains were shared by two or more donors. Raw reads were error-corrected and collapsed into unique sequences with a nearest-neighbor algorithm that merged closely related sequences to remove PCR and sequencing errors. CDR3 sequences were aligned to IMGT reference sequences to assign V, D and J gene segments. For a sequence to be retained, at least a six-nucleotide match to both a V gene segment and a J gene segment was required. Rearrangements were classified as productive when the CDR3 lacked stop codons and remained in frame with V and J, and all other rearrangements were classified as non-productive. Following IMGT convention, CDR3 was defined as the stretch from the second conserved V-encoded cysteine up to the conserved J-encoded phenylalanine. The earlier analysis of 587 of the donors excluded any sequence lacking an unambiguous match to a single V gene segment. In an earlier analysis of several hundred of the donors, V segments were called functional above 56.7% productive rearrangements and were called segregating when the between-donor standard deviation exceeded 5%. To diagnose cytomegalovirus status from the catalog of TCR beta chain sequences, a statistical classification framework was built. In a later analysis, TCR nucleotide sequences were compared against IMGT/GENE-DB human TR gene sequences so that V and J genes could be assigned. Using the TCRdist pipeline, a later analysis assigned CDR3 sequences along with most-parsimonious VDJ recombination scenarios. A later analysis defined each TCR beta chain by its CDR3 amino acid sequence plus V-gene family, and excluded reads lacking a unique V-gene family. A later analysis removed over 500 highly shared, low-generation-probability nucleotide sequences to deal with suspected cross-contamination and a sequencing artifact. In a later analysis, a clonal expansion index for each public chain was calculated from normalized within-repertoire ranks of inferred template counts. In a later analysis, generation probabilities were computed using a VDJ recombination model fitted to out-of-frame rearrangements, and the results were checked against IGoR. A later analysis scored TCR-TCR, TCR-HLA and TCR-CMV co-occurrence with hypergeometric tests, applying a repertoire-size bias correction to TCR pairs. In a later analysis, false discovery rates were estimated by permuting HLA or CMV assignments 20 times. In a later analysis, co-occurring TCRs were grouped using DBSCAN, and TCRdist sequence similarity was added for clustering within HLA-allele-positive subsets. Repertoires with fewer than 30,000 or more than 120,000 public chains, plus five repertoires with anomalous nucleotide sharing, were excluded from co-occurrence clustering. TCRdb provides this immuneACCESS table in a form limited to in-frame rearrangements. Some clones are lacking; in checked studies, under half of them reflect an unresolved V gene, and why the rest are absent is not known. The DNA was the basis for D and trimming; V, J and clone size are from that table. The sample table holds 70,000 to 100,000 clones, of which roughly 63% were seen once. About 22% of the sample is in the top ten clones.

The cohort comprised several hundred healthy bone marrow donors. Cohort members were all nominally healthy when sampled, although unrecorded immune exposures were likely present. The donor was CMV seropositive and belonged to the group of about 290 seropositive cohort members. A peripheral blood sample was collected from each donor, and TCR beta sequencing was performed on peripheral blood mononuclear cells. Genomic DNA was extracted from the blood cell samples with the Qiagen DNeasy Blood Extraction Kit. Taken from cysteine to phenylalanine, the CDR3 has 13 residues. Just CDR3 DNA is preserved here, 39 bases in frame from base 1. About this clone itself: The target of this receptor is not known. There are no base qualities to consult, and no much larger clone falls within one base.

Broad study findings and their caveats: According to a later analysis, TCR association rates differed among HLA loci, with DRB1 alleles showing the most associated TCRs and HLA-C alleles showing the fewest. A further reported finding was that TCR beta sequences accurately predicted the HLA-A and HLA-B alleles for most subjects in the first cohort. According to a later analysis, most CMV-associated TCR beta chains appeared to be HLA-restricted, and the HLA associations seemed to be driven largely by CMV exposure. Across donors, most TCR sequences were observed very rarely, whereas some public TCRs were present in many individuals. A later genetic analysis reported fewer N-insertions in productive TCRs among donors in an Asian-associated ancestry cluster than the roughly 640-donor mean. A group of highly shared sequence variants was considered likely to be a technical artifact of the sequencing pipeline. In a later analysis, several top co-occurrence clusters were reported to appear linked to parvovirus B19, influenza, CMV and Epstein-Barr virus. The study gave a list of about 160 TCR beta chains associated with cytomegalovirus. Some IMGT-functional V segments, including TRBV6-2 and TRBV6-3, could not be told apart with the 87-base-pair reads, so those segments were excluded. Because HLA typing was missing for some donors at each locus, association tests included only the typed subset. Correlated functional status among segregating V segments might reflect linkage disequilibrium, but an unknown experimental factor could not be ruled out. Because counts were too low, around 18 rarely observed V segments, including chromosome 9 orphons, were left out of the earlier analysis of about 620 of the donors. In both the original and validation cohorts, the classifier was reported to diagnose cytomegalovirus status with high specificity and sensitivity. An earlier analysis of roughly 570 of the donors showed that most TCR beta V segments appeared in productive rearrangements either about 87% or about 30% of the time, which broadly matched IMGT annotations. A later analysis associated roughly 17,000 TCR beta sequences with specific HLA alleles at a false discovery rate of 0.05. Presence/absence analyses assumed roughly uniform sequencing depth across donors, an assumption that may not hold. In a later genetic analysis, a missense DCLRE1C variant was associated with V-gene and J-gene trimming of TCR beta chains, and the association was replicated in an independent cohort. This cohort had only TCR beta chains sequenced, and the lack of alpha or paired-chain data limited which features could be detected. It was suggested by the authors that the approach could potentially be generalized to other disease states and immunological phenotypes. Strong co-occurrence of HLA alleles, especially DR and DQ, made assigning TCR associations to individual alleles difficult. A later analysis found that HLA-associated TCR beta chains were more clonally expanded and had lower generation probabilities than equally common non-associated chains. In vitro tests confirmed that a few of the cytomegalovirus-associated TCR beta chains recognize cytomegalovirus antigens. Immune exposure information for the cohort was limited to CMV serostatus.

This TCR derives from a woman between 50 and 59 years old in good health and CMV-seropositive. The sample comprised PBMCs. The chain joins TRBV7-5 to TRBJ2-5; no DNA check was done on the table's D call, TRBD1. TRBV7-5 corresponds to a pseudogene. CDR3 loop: CVGKTGGAETQYF. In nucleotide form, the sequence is TGTGTCGGCAAGACAGGGGGCGCGGAGACCCAGTACTTC.